This is a list of T cell receptor beta chains from one sample in a study of T cells after yellow fever vaccination. TCRdb re-called the 5' RACE reads through MiXCR, storing one row per CDR3 protein. The table lists some 500,000 distinct CDR3 sequences, roughly 13% of them singletons. The starting material was PBMCs, obtained on the day of the yellow fever booster vaccination. These TCRs come from a man aged 25-45 years who received the YFV17D yellow fever vaccine. Both conserved end residues are part of each CDR3. The D gene is left open where the match is weak. The size entry is marked missing in some rows and otherwise reads once, few, many or a size class.

>.|TRBV24-1|16|TRBD2|TRBJ2-2
TGTGCCACCAGTGATCCTCGGACTAGCGGAGCCGGGGAGCTGTTTTTT
CATSDPRTSGAGELFF
>few|TRBV1|14|.|TRBJ2-1
TGCACCAGCAGCCCGGATAGCGCGGACAATGAGCAGTTCTTC
CTSSPDSADNEQFF
>few|TRBV5-1|14|TRBD1|TRBJ1-5
TGCGCCAGCAGCTTGGGAACAGGGGTTCAGCCCCAGCATTTT
CASSLGTGVQPQHF
>few|TRBV6-1|15|.|TRBJ2-6
TGTGCCAGCATACCTGGCGGTCCCGGGGCCAACGTCCTGACTTTC
CASIPGGPGANVLTF
>.|TRBV10-3|14|TRBD2|TRBJ2-7
TGTGCCATCAGGGGACTAGCGGGAGGTGGCGAGCAGTACTTC
CAIRGLAGGGEQYF
>.|TRBV9|13|.|TRBJ2-6
TGTGCCAGCAGCGTAACTGGGGCCAACGTCCTGACTTTC
CASSVTGANVLTF
>few|TRBV20-1|15|TRBD1|TRBJ1-6
TGCAGTGCCACGACCGGACAGGGACATAATTCACCCCTCCACTTT
CSATTGQGHNSPLHF
>.|TRBV4-3|16|TRBD1|TRBJ1-1
TGCGCCAGCAGCCAAGATCCGACAGGGCGCCACTCCGGGGCTTTCTTT
CASSQDPTGRHSGAFF
>.|TRBV5-5|15|.|TRBJ2-7
TGTGCCAGCAGCTTGGCCGTTATTAGCGGATACGAGCAGTACTTC
CASSLAVISGYEQYF
>few|TRBV6-5|16|.|TRBJ2-1
TGTGCCAGCAGTTACTCGAGTGGCAATAGACACAATGAGCAGTTCTTC
CASSYSSGNRHNEQFF
>.|TRBV4-3|14|.|TRBJ2-3
TGCGCCAGCAGGGCCTCGGGGGGCACAGATACGCAGTATTTT
CASRASGGTDTQYF
>.|TRBV25-1|14|.|TRBJ1-2
TGTGCCAGCAGTGAATCACCAGGGGCGTTTGGCTACACCTTC
CASSESPGAFGYTF
>few|TRBV10-3|12|TRBD1|TRBJ2-3
TGTGCCATCGGGACAGATACAGATACGCAGTATTTT
CAIGTDTDTQYF
>few|TRBV6-2/TRBV6-3|17|.|TRBJ2-6
TGTGCCAGCAGCGGACAGTGGCTTCGCTCTGGGGCCAACGTCCTGACTTTC
CASSGQWLRSGANVLTF
>few|TRBV5-1|15|TRBD2|TRBJ2-1
TGCGCCAGCCGTAGCGTCGCGACTAGCCGCAATGAGCAGTTCTTC
CASRSVATSRNEQFF
>.|TRBV29-1|15|.|TRBJ2-3
TGCAGCGCATCCGCGGTTGAGGCCCGCACAGATACGCAGTATTTT
CSASAVEARTDTQYF
>.|TRBV28|16|.|TRBJ2-5
TGTGCCAGCAGTCACCTCCCGGGGGAGGAAAGGGGGACCCAGTACTTC
CASSHLPGEERGTQYF
>few|TRBV20-1|12|.|TRBJ2-3
TGCAGTGCTGACAAGGGTTCGGATACGCAGTATTTT
CSADKGSDTQYF
>few|TRBV10-3|12|.|TRBJ2-7
TGTGCCATCAGTGAGAAGCGCGACGAGCAGTACTTC
CAISEKRDEQYF
>.|TRBV12-3/TRBV12-4|14|.|TRBJ2-1
TGTGCCAGCAGTGGAGGTGAGACCCACAATGAGCAGTTCTTC
CASSGGETHNEQFF
>many|TRBV28|14|.|TRBJ2-2
TGTGCCAGCAGTTTAGGAAGGACGACCGGGGAGCTGTTTTTT
CASSLGRTTGELFF
>.|TRBV18|14|.|TRBJ2-7
TGTGCCAGCTCACTCGTCGGGGAGGACTACGAGCAGTACTTC
CASSLVGEDYEQYF
>few|TRBV19|15|TRBD2|TRBJ2-1
TGTGCCAGTAGCCCTTCAGAAGCGGGAGGGCGTGAGCAGTTCTTC
CASSPSEAGGREQFF
>few|TRBV27|13|.|TRBJ1-2
TGTGCCAGCAGTTTAGGGAAAAATTATGGCTACACCTTC
CASSLGKNYGYTF
>many|TRBV11-1|18|.|TRBJ1-4
TGTGCCAGCAGCTTGACCAGACAAAACGGATGGTGGGGAGAAAAACTGTTTTTT
CASSLTRQNGWWGEKLFF
>few|TRBV7-2|16|.|TRBJ2-4
TGTGCCAGCAGCTTAGGGGGACGACTAGCCAAAAACATTCAGTACTTC
CASSLGGRLAKNIQYF
>few|TRBV7-4|17|TRBD1|TRBJ1-5
TGTGCCAGCTCGAGGACAGGGGGCGAGAATGAGGGTCAGCCCCAGCATTTT
CASSRTGGENEGQPQHF
>.|TRBV10-3|14|.|TRBJ2-1
TGTGCCATCCCGGTAGCGTTTGTTTACAATGAGCAGTTCTTC
CAIPVAFVYNEQFF
>few|TRBV20-1|16|TRBD1|TRBJ1-5
TGCAGTGCTAGACCCTCCCCGGCGGGCAGGGGGCAGCCCCAGCATTTT
CSARPSPAGRGQPQHF
>.|TRBV15|15|.|TRBJ2-2
TGTGCCACTCGGTTGAGGGATAAGAACACCGGGGAGCTGTTTTTT
CATRLRDKNTGELFF
>.|TRBV10-2|12|.|TRBJ2-1
TGCGCCAGCAGTGGCCCTACATTCGAGCAGTTCTTC
CASSGPTFEQFF